The clone carrying this T cell receptor beta chain was observed a handful of times. This was the immunoSEQ v3 assay. The assay was immunoSEQ multiplex PCR, and TCRdb's table has in-frame clones only and misses some. Of about 55,000 clones listed, 70% to 90% are singletons. This specimen comes from a study of TIL therapy for anti-PD-1-resistant metastatic lung cancer. This CDR3 spans 15 amino acids. Germline V CDR1 and CDR2: KGHSH, LQKENI. The V and J ends lost 2 bases and 4 bases respectively, with 12 bases between them. Specified time point: pre-treatment sample, taken before nivolumab and TIL therapy.

The sequencing used blood, collected at baseline. The rearrangement joins TRBV18 to TRBJ1-5; D is uncertain. The source of this sequence is a person aged 25-80 years with non-small cell lung cancer. The CDR3 is CASSPTTVTNQPQHF. CDR3 sequence (DNA): TGTGCCAGCTCACCAACGACGGTTACTAATCAGCCCCAGCATTTT. Filled out from reference TRBV18 and TRBJ1-5, the complete variable domain reads NAGVMQNPRHLVRRRGQEARLRCSPMKGHSHVYWYRQLPEEGLKFMVYLQKENIIDESGMPKERFSAEFPKEGPSILRIQQVVRGDSAAYFCASSPTTVTNQPQHFGDGTRLSIL.